The 16 T cell receptor beta chains below all came from one sample that was sequenced in a study of blood T cell repertoires in COVID-19. Clones were sequenced by immunoSEQ multiplex PCR, and TCRdb holds only the in-frame ones, with some missing. The sample has over 100,000 clones, roughly 87% seen once. Sequenced material: peripheral blood. These receptors were obtained from a man aged 45-65 years with active COVID-19.

This chain connects TRBV6-5 to TRBJ2-3; D is uncertain. The CDR3 loop spans 16 amino acids. CDR1 and CDR2 from the germline V gene are MNHEY and SVGAGI. Trimming left V 0 bases short and J 7 bases short, with 17 bases between. The DNA of the CDR3 is TGTGCCAGCAGTTACTCGGGCCAGAGACAAGTTTATACGCAGTATTTT. Protein: CASSYSGQRQVYTQYF.

This rearrangement joins TRBV9 to TRBJ1-2; TRBD1 matches at 8 bases. The germline gives CDR1 SGDLS, CDR2 YYNGEE. The CDR3 extends over 14 amino acids. The trim removed 4 bases at V and 7 bases at J, leaving 9 bases unmatched. Written as DNA, the CDR3 is TGTGCCAGCAGCTTTTACAGGGGGGAGAGTGGCTACACCTTC. Its translation is CASSFYRGESGYTF.

J is TRBJ1-3 and V is TRBV7-9; TRBD1 matches at 7 bases. V dropped 5 bases and J dropped 2; count of bases not matched to a gene: 6. Germline values: CDR1 SEHNR, CDR2 FQNEAQ (reference sequence). The CDR3 spans 15 residues. The CDR3 here is CASSRSGTAGNTIYF. The CDR3 bases are TGTGCCAGCAGCAGGTCCGGGACAGCTGGAAACACCATATATTTT. The complete variable domain, with remaining parts taken from reference TRBV7-9 and TRBJ1-3, reads DTGVSQNPRHKITKRGQNVTFRCDPISEHNRLYWYRQTLGQGPEFLTYFQNEAQLEKSRLLSDRFSAERPKGSFSTLEIQRTEQGDSAMYLCASSRSGTAGNTIYFGEGSWLTVV.

V gene TRBV19 combines with J gene TRBJ1-6; the match to TRBD1 covers 8 bases. CDR1 and CDR2 (germline): LNHDA, SQIVND (reference sequence). Trimming took 5 bases from V and 1 from J; bases not matched to a gene: 16. The CDR3 runs 20 residues. CDR3 region: CASSAIRQGPWGSYNSPLHF. The CDR3 bases are TGTGCCAGTAGTGCGATACGACAGGGGCCCTGGGGATCCTATAATTCACCCCTCCACTTT.

The chain carries TRBV7-9 and TRBJ2-1; 10 bases are shared with TRBD2. Germline values: CDR1 SEHNR, CDR2 FQNEAQ (reference sequence). This CDR3 region has 16 residues. The V and J ends lost 5 bases and 2 bases, in that order; junction bases with no gene match: 6. The CDR3 spells CASSRSLAGTYNEQFF. The CDR3 bases are TGTGCCAGCAGCAGATCACTAGCGGGGACCTACAATGAGCAGTTCTTC.

This chain connects TRBV3-1 (or the pseudogene TRBV3-2) to TRBJ2-2, with 7 bases fitting TRBD2. Germline CDR1 LGHDT, CDR2 YNNKEL (reference sequence). This CDR3 is built from 14 residues. Trimming at V came to 4 bases and at J to 7 bases, leaving 6 bases not matched to a gene. The CDR3 nucleotides read TGTGCCAGCAGCCTTGGGACTATCATCGGGGAGCTGTTTTTT. It specifies CASSLGTIIGELFF.

This clone is a singleton in its sample. The rearrangement uses TRBV6-2 or TRBV6-3 and TRBJ1-5; 7 bases agree with TRBD1. Germline loops: CDR1 MNHEY, CDR2 SVGEGT. The CDR3 loop spans 13 amino acids. After removal of 5 bases from V and 4 bases from J, the junction contained 2 bases not matched to a gene. The CDR3 loop reads CASSKTGNQPQHF. CDR3 DNA: TGTGCCAGCAGTAAGACAGGGAATCAGCCCCAGCATTTT.

This chain uses TRBV7-2 with TRBJ1-2, with 7 bases fitting TRBD1. Per germline, CDR1 SGHTA and CDR2 FQGNSA. This CDR3 is built from 14 residues. Trimming at V came to 3 bases and at J to 5 bases, leaving 6 bases not matched to a gene. The CDR3 coding sequence is TGTGCCAGCAGCTTCGACAGGGCCGTGTATGGCTACACCTTC. Residues: CASSFDRAVYGYTF.

This clone was seen a handful of times. The chain is built from TRBV3-1 (or the pseudogene TRBV3-2) and TRBJ2-3; D might be TRBD1 (5 bases). Germline values: CDR1 LGHDT, CDR2 YNNKEL (reference sequence). The CDR3 contains 18 residues. V was clipped by 6 bases and J by 1 base, with 23 bases between them. CDR3 sequence (DNA): TGTGCCAGCAGTCCTGGTCTGTCCCAGGGTAGGGGCACAGATACGCAGTATTTT. As protein: CASSPGLSQGRGTDTQYF.

This rearrangement joins TRBV30 to TRBJ1-5, with D unresolved. V was shortened by 0 bases and J by 2 bases, with 8 bases between the two germline ends. CDR1 is GTSNPN, CDR2 SVGIG, per germline (reference sequence). The CDR3 totals 14 residues. Here the CDR3 DNA reads TGTGCCTGGAGTGTTTTATCCGGCAATCAGCCCCAGCATTTT. Translating gives CAWSVLSGNQPQHF.

This clone was detected a few times. The rearrangement uses TRBV18 and TRBJ1-5; D call uncertain. The CDR3 spans 14 residues. CDR1 KGHSH and CDR2 LQKENI come from the germline V gene. The ends were cut back, 6 bases at V and 2 bases at J, with 11 bases in the middle. The CDR3 is CASSQADGNQPQHF. Here the CDR3 DNA reads TGTGCCAGCTCGCAAGCTGATGGCAATCAGCCCCAGCATTTT. The full variable domain, in which reference TRBV18 and TRBJ1-5 provide the parts outside the CDR3, is NAGVMQNPRHLVRRRGQEARLRCSPMKGHSHVYWYRQLPEEGLKFMVYLQKENIIDESGMPKERFSAEFPKEGPSILRIQQVVRGDSAAYFCASSQADGNQPQHFGDGTRLSIL.

This chain joins TRBV6-2 or TRBV6-3 and TRBJ1-1; possible D gene TRBD1, 6 bases. The germline V and J ends were trimmed by 5 bases and 6 bases, with 16 bases remaining between them. The CDR3 extends over 14 amino acids. Germline loops: CDR1 MNHEY, CDR2 SVGEGT. This CDR3 reads CASSPTGWVAEAFF. The DNA for the CDR3 is TGTGCCAGCAGTCCCACAGGGTGGGTGGCTGAAGCTTTCTTT.

The gene calls are TRBV5-4 and TRBJ1-6, with 7 positions matching TRBD1. The CDR3 is made up of 13 amino acids. The ends lost 2 bases at V and 8 bases at J; junction bases unmatched: 1. Germline CDR1 is SGHNT and CDR2 is YYREEE (reference sequence). This CDR3 reads CASSFQGDSPLHF. The CDR3 bases are TGTGCCAGCAGCTTCCAGGGGGATTCACCCCTCCACTTT.

This clone occurred a few times. The V gene is TRBV7-2, the J gene TRBJ1-6; D is perhaps TRBD1 (6 bases). The V end was cut by 0 bases, the J end by 13 bases, with 7 bases between. The germline V gene has CDR1 SGHTA and CDR2 FQGNSA. The CDR3 loop spans 12 amino acids. The CDR3 spells CASSLATGPLHF. The CDR3 coding sequence is TGTGCCAGCAGCTTAGCTACAGGGCCCCTCCACTTT. Full variable domain (missing parts from reference TRBV7-2 and TRBJ1-6): GAGVSQSPSNKVTEKGKDVELRCDPISGHTALYWYRQSLGQGLEFLIYFQGNSAPDKSGLPSDRFSAERTGGSVSTLTIQRTQQEDSAVYLCASSLATGPLHFGNGTRLTVT.

The rearrangement joins TRBV7-2 to TRBJ1-3, with a weak D call TRBD1 (6 bases). CDR1 is SGHTA, CDR2 FQGNSA, per germline. Trimming cost V 5 bases and J 0 bases, with 17 bases left between them. CDR3 length: 17 amino acids. The chain's CDR3 is CASSKGHTLFSGNTIYF. The CDR3 nucleotides read TGTGCCAGCAGCAAGGGACATACTCTCTTCTCTGGAAACACCATATATTTT. Full variable domain (rest looked up from reference TRBV7-2 and TRBJ1-3): GAGVSQSPSNKVTEKGKDVELRCDPISGHTALYWYRQSLGQGLEFLIYFQGNSAPDKSGLPSDRFSAERTGGSVSTLTIQRTQQEDSAVYLCASSKGHTLFSGNTIYFGEGSWLTVV.

The rearrangement joins TRBV6-4 to TRBJ2-7, with D possibly matching TRBD1 (6 bases). V was clipped by 5 bases and J by 5 bases, with 10 bases between them. The CDR3 runs 12 residues. Germline V CDR1 and CDR2: MRHNA, SNTAGT. Here the CDR3 DNA reads TGTGCCAGCAGTACAGGGTTCCACGAGCAGTACTTC. Protein product: CASSTGFHEQYF.